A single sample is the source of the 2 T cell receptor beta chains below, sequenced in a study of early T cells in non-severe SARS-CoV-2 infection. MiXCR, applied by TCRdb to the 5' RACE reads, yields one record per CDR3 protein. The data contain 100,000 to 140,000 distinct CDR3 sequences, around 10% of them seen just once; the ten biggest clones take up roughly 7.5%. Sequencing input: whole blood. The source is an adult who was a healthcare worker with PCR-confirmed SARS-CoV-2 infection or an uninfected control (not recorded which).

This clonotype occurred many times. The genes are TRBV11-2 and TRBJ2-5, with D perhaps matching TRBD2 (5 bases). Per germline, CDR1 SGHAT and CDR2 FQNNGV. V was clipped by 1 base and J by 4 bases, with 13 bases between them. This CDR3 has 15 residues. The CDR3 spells CASSLGRMILETQYF. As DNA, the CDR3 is TGTGCCAGCAGCTTAGGGAGGATGATCTTAGAGACCCAGTACTTC.

CDR3 sequence: CASSPDRGPYEQYF. The CDR3, as DNA: TGTGCCAGCAGCCCAGACAGGGGTCCCTACGAGCAGTACTTC. J is TRBJ2-7 and V is TRBV7-6; 8 bases agree with TRBD1. The CDR3 length is 14 residues. The ends lost 5 bases at V and 2 bases at J; junction bases unmatched: 5. Germline values: CDR1 SGHVS, CDR2 FNYEAQ.